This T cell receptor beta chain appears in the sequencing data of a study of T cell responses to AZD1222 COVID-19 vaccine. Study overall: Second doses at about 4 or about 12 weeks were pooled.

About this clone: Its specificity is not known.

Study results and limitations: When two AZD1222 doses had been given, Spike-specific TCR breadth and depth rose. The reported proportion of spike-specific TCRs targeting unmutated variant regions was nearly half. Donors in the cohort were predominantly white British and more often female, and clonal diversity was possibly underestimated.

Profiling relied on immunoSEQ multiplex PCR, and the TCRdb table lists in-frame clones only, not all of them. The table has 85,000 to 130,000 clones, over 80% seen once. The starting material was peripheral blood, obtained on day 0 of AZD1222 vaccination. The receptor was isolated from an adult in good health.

The CDR3 protein is CASRTPAGEGYTF. As DNA, the CDR3 is TGTGCCAGCAGGACGCCGGCGGGCGAGGGCTACACCTTC. V gene TRBV27 combines with J gene TRBJ1-2; D not resolved. Germline-derived CDR1 and CDR2 are MNHEY and SMNVEV (reference sequence). Trimming stripped 6 bases from V and 8 bases from J, with 16 bases between. The CDR3 contains 13 residues.